A single sample is the source of the 22 T cell receptor beta chains below, sequenced in a study of HIV-infected patients and healthy controls. Each CDR3 protein is one row after TCRdb ran MiXCR on the 5' RACE reads. The profile covers some 67,000 distinct CDR3 sequences, with less than 20% appearing a single time and approximately 6% taken by the ten largest. The sample consisted of CD4+ T cells from blood. The receptors were gathered from a human donor in good health.

The chain is built from TRBV19 and TRBJ1-1, with D possibly matching TRBD1 (6 bases). Between the trimmed V and J ends, which lost 4 bases and 8 bases, there was a span of 11 bases. This CDR3 is built from 12 residues. CDR1 and CDR2 from the germline V gene are LNHDA and SQIVND (reference sequence). The DNA of the CDR3 is TGTGCCAGTAGTAACCGACAGGACGAAGCTTTCTTT. As protein: CASSNRQDEAFF.

The genes are TRBV3-1 and TRBJ1-6, with 9 bases aligning to TRBD1. Trimming took 1 base from V and 6 from J; bases not matched to a gene: 1. The germline gives CDR1 LGHDT, CDR2 YNNKEL (reference sequence). The CDR3 covers 15 residues. CDR3 bases: TGTGCCAGCAGCCAAGGACAGGGGGGTAATTCACCCCTCCACTTT. It yields the protein CASSQGQGGNSPLHF.

This clonotype appeared a few times. The rearrangement joins TRBV2 to TRBJ2-1; 9 nucleotides agree with TRBD2. Germline CDR1 reads SNHLY; CDR2 reads FYNNEI. After removal of 7 bases from V and 9 bases from J, the junction contained 10 bases not matched to a gene. This CDR3 spans 14 amino acids. CDR3 region: CASIRTSEELEQFF. The CDR3 nucleotides read TGTGCCAGCATTCGGACTAGCGAGGAACTTGAGCAGTTCTTC.

This clonotype occurred a few times. The chain recombines TRBV6-2 or TRBV6-3 with TRBJ2-3; TRBD2 matches 8 bases. V lost 5 bases, J lost 5 bases, and 9 bases stayed unmatched. CDR3 size: 15 residues. The germline V gene has CDR1 MNHEY and CDR2 SVGEGT. The CDR3 spells CASSPAGTRRDTQYF. CDR3 in DNA: TGTGCCAGCAGTCCCGCCGGGACTAGAAGAGATACGCAGTATTTT.

This clonotype was counted only a few times. V usage is TRBV27 and J usage is TRBJ2-3, with D unresolved. CDR1 MNHEY and CDR2 SMNVEV come from the germline V gene (reference sequence). This CDR3 has 13 amino acids. The germline V and J ends were trimmed by 4 bases and 4 bases, with 9 bases remaining between them. The CDR3 spells CASSSTSADTQYF. CDR3 coding DNA: TGTGCCAGCAGTTCGACATCCGCAGATACGCAGTATTTT.

This clonotype was seen a handful of times. This chain uses TRBV5-1 with TRBJ2-3; no clear D gene. The CDR3 runs to 13 residues. Between the trimmed V and J ends, which lost 0 bases and 2 bases, there was a span of 4 bases. The germline CDR1 and CDR2 sequences are SGHRS and YFSETQ. CDR3 region: CASSLGDTDTQYF. The DNA of the CDR3 is TGCGCCAGCAGCTTGGGCGACACAGATACGCAGTATTTT. Based on the CDR3 plus reference TRBV5-1 and TRBJ2-3, the full variable domain is KAGVTQTPRYLIKTRGQQVTLSCSPISGHRSVSWYQQTPGQGLQFLFEYFSETQRNKGNFPGRFSGRQFSNSRSEMNVSTLELGDSALYLCASSLGDTDTQYFGPGTRLTVL.

The chain combines TRBV5-1 with TRBJ1-2, with D unresolved. CDR1 is SGHRS, CDR2 YFSETQ, per germline. V gave up 2 bases and J gave up 10 bases, with 15 bases separating them. This CDR3 comprises 13 residues. The chain's CDR3 is CASSLEGGSTYTF. In DNA form, the CDR3 reads TGCGCCAGCAGCTTAGAGGGCGGCAGCACCTACACCTTC.

This clonotype was detected only a few times. The rearrangement uses TRBV20-1 and TRBJ2-7; a weak D match, TRBD2 (6 bases). The V gene's germline CDR1 is DFQATT and CDR2 SNEGSKA (reference sequence). The CDR3 extends over 13 amino acids. Trimming removed 3 bases at V and 6 bases at J, with 15 bases between. CDR3 nucleotide sequence: TGCAGTGCTAGGAGGGAGGCGGCTGCCGAGCAGTACTTC. As protein: CSARREAAAEQYF.

There are many counts of this clonotype. V and J are TRBV11-2 and TRBJ2-2, with 8 nucleotides matching TRBD1. With 9 bases clipped from V and 4 bases from J, the junction kept 10 bases outside the gene matches. In germline, CDR1 is SGHAT, CDR2 FQNNGV. The CDR3 totals 15 residues. The CDR3 loop reads CASFPGGRATGELFF. Here the CDR3 DNA reads TGTGCCAGTTTTCCAGGGGGCCGGGCCACCGGGGAGCTGTTTTTT.

This clonotype was counted only a few times. The rearrangement joins TRBV7-2 to TRBJ2-5, with TRBD1 identical over 8 bases. V shed 6 bases, J shed 4 bases, and the junction held 10 bases outside the gene matches. The length of the CDR3 is 15 residues. CDR1 SGHTA and CDR2 FQGNSA come from the germline V gene. CDR3 residues: CASREGGRGRETQYF. DNA for the CDR3: TGTGCCAGCAGGGAAGGGGGCAGGGGGCGAGAGACCCAGTACTTC.

The table lists this clonotype with a few counts. This chain uses TRBV2 with TRBJ2-1, with TRBD2 matching 8 bases. Germline V lookup: CDR1 SNHLY, CDR2 FYNNEI. This CDR3 has 16 residues. V was clipped by 1 base and J by 6 bases; unmatched bases: 8. The CDR3 sequence: CASSEEGSGVVNEQFF. For the CDR3, the DNA is TGTGCCAGCAGTGAAGAAGGTAGCGGGGTTGTCAATGAGCAGTTCTTC. The full variable domain, its missing parts supplied by reference TRBV2 and TRBJ2-1, is EPEVTQTPSHQVTQMGQEVILRCVPISNHLYFYWYRQILGQKVEFLVSFYNNEISEKSEIFDDQFSVERPDGSNFTLKIRSTKLEDSAMYFCASSEEGSGVVNEQFFGPGTRLTVL.

This chain uses TRBV6-2 or TRBV6-3 with TRBJ1-2; no definite D call. This CDR3 contains 14 residues. Germline V gives CDR1 MNHEY, CDR2 SVGEGT. Trimming took 3 bases from V and 1 from J, leaving 9 bases between them. CDR3 bases: TGTGCCAGCAGTTATCGGCATTTTAACTATGGCTACACCTTC. It yields the protein CASSYRHFNYGYTF.

This clonotype was counted at least ten times. The V call is TRBV20-1, the J call TRBJ2-1, with 9 bases lining up with TRBD2. Germline trimming cut 1 base from V and 2 bases from J; bases unmatched to any gene: 6. This CDR3 has 16 residues. Germline V lookup: CDR1 DFQATT, CDR2 SNEGSKA (reference sequence). CDR3 in DNA: TGCAGTGCTAGAGTCGTTGCGGGGGGGCCCTACAATGAGCAGTTCTTC. This sequence encodes CSARVVAGGPYNEQFF.

This clonotype was recorded at least ten times. This chain uses TRBV29-1 with TRBJ2-5, with TRBD1 matching 7 bases. The CDR3 runs 13 residues. J gave up 5 bases and V 8 bases, and 11 bases lay outside the gene matches. CDR1 and CDR2 from the germline V gene are SQVTM and ANQGSEA. This chain's CDR3 is CSYPSTGKETQYF. DNA for the CDR3: TGCAGCTACCCATCGACAGGGAAGGAGACCCAGTACTTC.

The chain couples TRBV2 to TRBJ2-3, with D unresolved. The CDR3 totals 12 residues. The germline gives CDR1 SNHLY, CDR2 FYNNEI. V lost 6 bases, J lost 2 bases, and 6 bases lay in between. CDR3 in DNA: TGTGCCAGCAGGGAGATCACAGATACGCAGTATTTT. Its protein is CASREITDTQYF.

The chain joins TRBV6-1 to TRBJ2-4, with 10 nucleotides matching TRBD2. The CDR3 extends over 17 amino acids. From germline, CDR1 is MNHNS and CDR2 SASEGT. V lost 2 bases and J lost 8; bases outside the gene matches: 12. CDR3 DNA: TGTGCCAGCAGTGAACGTTCTAGCGGGGGCCGGAGGGACATTCAGTACTTC. It yields the protein CASSERSSGGRRDIQYF.

This clonotype was recorded a few times. The chain uses TRBV7-2 and TRBJ2-7; D remains unclear. V dropped 0 bases and J dropped 6 bases, with 6 bases sitting between them. CDR3 length equals 12 residues. Germline V gives CDR1 SGHTA, CDR2 FQGNSA. The CDR3 sequence is CASSLAGIEQYF. For the CDR3, the DNA is TGTGCCAGCAGCTTAGCAGGGATCGAGCAGTACTTC.

The V gene is TRBV7-3, the J gene TRBJ2-1; D call uncertain. Germline V gene data show CDR1 as SGHTA and CDR2 as FQGTGA. The CDR3 is made up of 13 amino acids. Between the trimmed V and J ends, which lost 2 bases and 6 bases, there was a span of 8 bases. CDR3 bases: TGTGCCAGCAGCTTAGGAATAGTCAATGAGCAGTTCTTC. Its translation is CASSLGIVNEQFF.

In this sample, this clonotype turned up a few times. The chain combines TRBV20-1 with TRBJ1-5; a possible D gene is TRBD1 (5 bases). Germline CDR1 is DFQATT and CDR2 is SNEGSKA (reference sequence). Trimming cost V 3 bases and J 0 bases, with 18 bases left between them. CDR3 length equals 17 residues. The chain's CDR3 is CSASPYDSSYSNQPQHF. The CDR3 coding sequence is TGCAGTGCTAGTCCCTACGACAGTTCATATAGCAATCAGCCCCAGCATTTT.

The V gene is TRBV19, the J gene TRBJ2-5, with D tentatively TRBD2 (6 bases). The CDR3 totals 15 residues. V was shortened by 3 bases and J by 2 bases, with 13 bases between the two germline ends. The germline V gene encodes CDR1 LNHDA and CDR2 SQIVND (reference sequence). The CDR3 reads CASSMSPGGQETQYF. CDR3 coding DNA: TGTGCCAGTAGTATGTCTCCCGGGGGACAAGAGACCCAGTACTTC.

This clonotype was observed a few times. The V gene is TRBV25-1, the J gene TRBJ2-1; the match to TRBD2 covers 8 bases. Germline trimming cut 4 bases from V and 4 bases from J; bases unmatched to any gene: 6. The CDR3 extends over 15 amino acids. Germline lookup yields CDR1 MGHDK and CDR2 SYGVNS. CDR3 nucleotides: TGTGCCAGCAGTGCCGGCGGGAGGAATTACAATGAGCAGTTCTTC. This sequence encodes CASSAGGRNYNEQFF. Variable domain in full (rest from reference TRBV25-1 and TRBJ2-1): EADIYQTPRYLVIGTGKKITLECSQTMGHDKMYWYQQDPGMELHLIHYSYGVNSTEKGDLSSESTVSRIRTEHFPLTLESARPSHTSQYLCASSAGGRNYNEQFFGPGTRLTVL.

This clonotype was detected a few times. The chain carries TRBV5-6 and TRBJ2-7; tentative D call: TRBD2 (6 bases). Germline lookup yields CDR1 SGHDT and CDR2 YYEEEE. The CDR3 has 16 residues. Trimming shortened V by 0 bases and J by 2 bases, and 15 bases separated the two germline ends. DNA of the CDR3: TGTGCCAGCAGCTTGGAAGTCGGGAGCATCCCCTACGAGCAGTACTTC. It encodes CASSLEVGSIPYEQYF.